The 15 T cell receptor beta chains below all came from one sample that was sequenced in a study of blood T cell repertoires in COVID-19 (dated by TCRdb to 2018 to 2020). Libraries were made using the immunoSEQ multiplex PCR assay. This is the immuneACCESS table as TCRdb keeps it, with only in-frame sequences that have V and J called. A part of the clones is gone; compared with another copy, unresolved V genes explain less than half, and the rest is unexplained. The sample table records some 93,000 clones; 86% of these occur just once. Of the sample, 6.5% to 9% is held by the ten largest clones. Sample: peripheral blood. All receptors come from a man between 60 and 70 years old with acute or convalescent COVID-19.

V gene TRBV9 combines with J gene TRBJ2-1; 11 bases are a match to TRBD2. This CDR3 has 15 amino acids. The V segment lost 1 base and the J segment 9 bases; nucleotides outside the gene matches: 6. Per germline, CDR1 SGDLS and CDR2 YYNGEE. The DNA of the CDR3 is TGTGCCAGCAGCGTATTAGCGGGGGGGCCGGGTGAGCAGTTCTTC. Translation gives CASSVLAGGPGEQFF. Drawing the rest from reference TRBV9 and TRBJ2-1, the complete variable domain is DSGVTQTPKHLITATGQRVTLRCSPRSGDLSVYWYQQSLDQGLQFLIQYYNGEERAKGNILERFSAQQFPDLHSELNLSSLELGDSALYFCASSVLAGGPGEQFFGPGTRLTVL.

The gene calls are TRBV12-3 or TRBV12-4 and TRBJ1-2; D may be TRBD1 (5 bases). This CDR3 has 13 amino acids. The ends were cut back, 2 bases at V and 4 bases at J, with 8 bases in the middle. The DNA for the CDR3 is TGTGCCAGCAGTTTACCAGGGCTCTATGGCTACACCTTC. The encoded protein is CASSLPGLYGYTF.

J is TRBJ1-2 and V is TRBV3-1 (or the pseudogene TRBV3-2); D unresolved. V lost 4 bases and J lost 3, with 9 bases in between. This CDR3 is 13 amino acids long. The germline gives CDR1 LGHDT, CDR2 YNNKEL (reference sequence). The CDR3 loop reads CASSLQSDYGYTF. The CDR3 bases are TGTGCCAGCAGCCTCCAGAGCGACTATGGCTACACCTTC.

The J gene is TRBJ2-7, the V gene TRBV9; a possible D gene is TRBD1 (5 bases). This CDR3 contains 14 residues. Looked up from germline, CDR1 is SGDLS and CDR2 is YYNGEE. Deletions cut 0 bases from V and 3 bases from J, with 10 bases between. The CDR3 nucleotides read TGTGCCAGCAGCGTAGAGGCAGGGTACTACGAGCAGTACTTC. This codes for CASSVEAGYYEQYF.

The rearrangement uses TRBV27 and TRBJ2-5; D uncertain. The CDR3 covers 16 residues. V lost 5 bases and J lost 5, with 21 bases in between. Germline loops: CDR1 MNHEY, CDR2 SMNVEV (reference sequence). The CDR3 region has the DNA TGTGCCAGCAGTCAAGTCCCACTCGCAACCCCGGAGACCCAGTACTTC. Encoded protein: CASSQVPLATPETQYF.

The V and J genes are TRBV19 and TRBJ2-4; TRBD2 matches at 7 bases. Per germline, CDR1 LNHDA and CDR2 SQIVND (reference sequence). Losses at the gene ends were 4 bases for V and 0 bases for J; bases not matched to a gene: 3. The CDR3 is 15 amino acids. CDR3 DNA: TGTGCCAGTAGTACGGGCGGGGGAGCCAAAAACATTCAGTACTTC. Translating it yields CASSTGGGAKNIQYF.

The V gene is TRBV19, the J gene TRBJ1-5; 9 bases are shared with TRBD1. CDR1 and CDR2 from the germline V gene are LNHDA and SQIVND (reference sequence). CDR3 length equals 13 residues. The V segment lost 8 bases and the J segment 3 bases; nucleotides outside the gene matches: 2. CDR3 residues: CASSQGANQPQHF. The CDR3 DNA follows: TGTGCCAGTTCACAGGGGGCCAATCAGCCCCAGCATTTT.

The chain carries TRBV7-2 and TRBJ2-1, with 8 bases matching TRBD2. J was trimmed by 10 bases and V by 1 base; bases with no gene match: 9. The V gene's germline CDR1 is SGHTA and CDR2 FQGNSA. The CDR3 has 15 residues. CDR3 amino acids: CASSLDILRGDEQFF. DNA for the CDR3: TGTGCCAGCAGCTTAGATATCTTGCGGGGGGACGAGCAGTTCTTC.

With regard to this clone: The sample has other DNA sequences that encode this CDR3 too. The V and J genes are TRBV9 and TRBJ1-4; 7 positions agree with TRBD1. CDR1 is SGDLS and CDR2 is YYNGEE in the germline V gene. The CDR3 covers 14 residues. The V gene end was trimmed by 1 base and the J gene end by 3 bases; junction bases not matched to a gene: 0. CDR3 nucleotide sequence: TGTGCCAGCAGCGTACAGGGGGCTAATGAAAAACTGTTTTTT. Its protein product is CASSVQGANEKLFF.

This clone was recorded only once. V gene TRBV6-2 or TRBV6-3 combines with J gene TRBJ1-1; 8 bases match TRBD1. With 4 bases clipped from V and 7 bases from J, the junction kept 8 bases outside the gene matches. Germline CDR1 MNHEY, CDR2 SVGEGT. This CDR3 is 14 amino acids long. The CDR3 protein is CASSWGDRGLEAFF. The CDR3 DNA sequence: TGTGCCAGCAGTTGGGGAGACAGGGGCCTTGAAGCTTTCTTT.

The CDR3 DNA reads as TGCGCCAGCAGCCGAATGCAGGGAAGGGATCCAGAGACCCAGTACTTC. This encodes CASSRMQGRDPETQYF. The chain employs TRBV5-1 and TRBJ2-5; a possible D gene is TRBD1 (5 bases). Trimming took off 4 bases at V and 4 bases at J, with 20 bases between the two ends. Germline V gene sequence: CDR1 SGHRS, CDR2 YFSETQ. This CDR3 spans 16 amino acids.

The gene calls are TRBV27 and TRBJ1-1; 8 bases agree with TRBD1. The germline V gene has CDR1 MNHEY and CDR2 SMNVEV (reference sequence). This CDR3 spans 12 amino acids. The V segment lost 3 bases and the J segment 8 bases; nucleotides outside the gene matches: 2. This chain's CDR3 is CASSFGTGEAFF. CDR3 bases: TGTGCCAGCAGTTTCGGGACAGGCGAAGCTTTCTTT.

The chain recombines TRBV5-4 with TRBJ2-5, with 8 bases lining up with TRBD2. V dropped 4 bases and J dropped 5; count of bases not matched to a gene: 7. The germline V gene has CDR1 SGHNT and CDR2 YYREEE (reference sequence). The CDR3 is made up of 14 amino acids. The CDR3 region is CASSASGREETQYF. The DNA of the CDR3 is TGTGCCAGCAGCGCGAGCGGGAGAGAGGAGACCCAGTACTTC. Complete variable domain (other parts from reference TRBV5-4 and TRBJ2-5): ETGVTQSPTHLIKTRGQQVTLRCSSQSGHNTVSWYQQALGQGPQFIFQYYREEENGRGNFPPRFSGLQFPNYSSELNVNALELDDSALYLCASSASGREETQYFGPGTRLLVL.

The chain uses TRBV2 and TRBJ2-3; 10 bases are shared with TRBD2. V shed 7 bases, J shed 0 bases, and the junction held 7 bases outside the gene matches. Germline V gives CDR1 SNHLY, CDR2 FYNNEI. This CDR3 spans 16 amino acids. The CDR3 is CASIFSGRPSTDTQYF. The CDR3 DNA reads TGTGCCAGCATTTTTAGCGGGAGGCCCAGCACAGATACGCAGTATTTT.

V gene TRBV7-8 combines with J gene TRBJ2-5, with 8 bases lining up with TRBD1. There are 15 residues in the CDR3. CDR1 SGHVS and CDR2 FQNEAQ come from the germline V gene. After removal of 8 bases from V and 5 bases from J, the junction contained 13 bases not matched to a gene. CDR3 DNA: TGTGCCAGCGGTACAGGGGGTACGTCGATCGAGACCCAGTACTTC. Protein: CASGTGGTSIETQYF.